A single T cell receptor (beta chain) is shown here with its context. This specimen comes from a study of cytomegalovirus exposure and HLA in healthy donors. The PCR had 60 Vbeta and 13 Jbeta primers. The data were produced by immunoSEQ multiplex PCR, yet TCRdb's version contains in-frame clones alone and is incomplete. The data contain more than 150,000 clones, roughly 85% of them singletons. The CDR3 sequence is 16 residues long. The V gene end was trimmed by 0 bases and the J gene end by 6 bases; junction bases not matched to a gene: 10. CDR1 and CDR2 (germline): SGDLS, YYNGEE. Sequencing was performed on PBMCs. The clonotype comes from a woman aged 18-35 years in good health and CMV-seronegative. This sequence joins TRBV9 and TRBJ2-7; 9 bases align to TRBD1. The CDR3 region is CASSVGGQGGRCEQYF. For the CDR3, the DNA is TGTGCCAGCAGCGTAGGGGGACAGGGAGGCCGATGCGAGCAGTACTTC. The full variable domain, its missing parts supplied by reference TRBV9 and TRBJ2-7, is DSGVTQTPKHLITATGQRVTLRCSPRSGDLSVYWYQQSLDQGLQFLIQYYNGEERAKGNILERFSAQQFPDLHSELNLSSLELGDSALYFCASSVGGQGGRCEQYFGPGTRLTVT.